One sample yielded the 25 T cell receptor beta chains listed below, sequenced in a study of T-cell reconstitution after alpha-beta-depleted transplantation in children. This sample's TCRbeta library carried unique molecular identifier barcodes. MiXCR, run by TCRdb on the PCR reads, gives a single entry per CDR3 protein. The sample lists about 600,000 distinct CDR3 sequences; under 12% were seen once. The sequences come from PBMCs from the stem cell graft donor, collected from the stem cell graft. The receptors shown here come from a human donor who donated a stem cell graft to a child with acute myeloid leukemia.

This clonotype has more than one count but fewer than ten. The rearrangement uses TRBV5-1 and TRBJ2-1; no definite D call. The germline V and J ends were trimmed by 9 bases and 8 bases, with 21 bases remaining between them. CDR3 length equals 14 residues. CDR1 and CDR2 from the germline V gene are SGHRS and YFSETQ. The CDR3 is CAKVCKGPGDEQFF. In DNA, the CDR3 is TGCGCCAAAGTGTGTAAGGGTCCGGGTGATGAGCAGTTCTTC.

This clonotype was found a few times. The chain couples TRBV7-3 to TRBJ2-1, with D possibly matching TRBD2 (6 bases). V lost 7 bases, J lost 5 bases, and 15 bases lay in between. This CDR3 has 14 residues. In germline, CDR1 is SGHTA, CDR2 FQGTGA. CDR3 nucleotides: TGTGCCAGCAAGAAGGGAGGTGGGAACAATGAGCAGTTCTTC. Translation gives CASKKGGGNNEQFF.

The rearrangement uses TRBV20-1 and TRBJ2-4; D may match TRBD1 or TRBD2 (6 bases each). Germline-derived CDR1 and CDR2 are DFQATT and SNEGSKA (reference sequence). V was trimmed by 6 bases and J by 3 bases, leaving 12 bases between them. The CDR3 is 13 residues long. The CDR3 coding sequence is TGCAGTGCCCACGGGGGCGTCAAAAACATTCAGTACTTC. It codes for CSAHGGVKNIQYF.

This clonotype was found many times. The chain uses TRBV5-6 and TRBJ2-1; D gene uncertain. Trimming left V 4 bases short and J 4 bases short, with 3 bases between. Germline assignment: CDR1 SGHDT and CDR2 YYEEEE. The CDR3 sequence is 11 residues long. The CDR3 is CASSVYNEQFF. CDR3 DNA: TGTGCCAGCAGCGTATACAATGAGCAGTTCTTC.

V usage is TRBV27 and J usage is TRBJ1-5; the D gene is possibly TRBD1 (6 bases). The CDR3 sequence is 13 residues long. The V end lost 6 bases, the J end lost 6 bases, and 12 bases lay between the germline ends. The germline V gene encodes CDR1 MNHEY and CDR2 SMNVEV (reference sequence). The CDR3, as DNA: TGTGCCAGCAGAACAGGGAGAAGTCAGCCCCAGCATTTT. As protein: CASRTGRSQPQHF.

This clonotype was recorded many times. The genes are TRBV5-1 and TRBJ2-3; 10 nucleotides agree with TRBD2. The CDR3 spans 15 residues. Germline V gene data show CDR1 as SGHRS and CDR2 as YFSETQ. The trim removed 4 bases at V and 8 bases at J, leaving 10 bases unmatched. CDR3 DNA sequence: TGCGCCAGCAGCCCGAATTCCCTAGCGGGAGCTACGCAGTATTTT. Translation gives CASSPNSLAGATQYF.

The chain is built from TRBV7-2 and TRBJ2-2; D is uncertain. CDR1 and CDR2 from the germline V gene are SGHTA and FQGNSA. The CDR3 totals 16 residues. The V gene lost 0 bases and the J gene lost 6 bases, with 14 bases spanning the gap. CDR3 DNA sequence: TGTGCCAGCAGCTTAGCAGTCACAGTCAATCCCGGGGAGCTGTTTTTT. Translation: CASSLAVTVNPGELFF. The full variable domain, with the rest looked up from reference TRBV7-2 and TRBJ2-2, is GAGVSQSPSNKVTEKGKDVELRCDPISGHTALYWYRQSLGQGLEFLIYFQGNSAPDKSGLPSDRFSAERTGGSVSTLTIQRTQQEDSAVYLCASSLAVTVNPGELFFGEGSRLTVL.

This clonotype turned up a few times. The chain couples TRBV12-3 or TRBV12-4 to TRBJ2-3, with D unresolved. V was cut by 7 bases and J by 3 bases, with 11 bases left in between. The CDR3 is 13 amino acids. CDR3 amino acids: CASTPQLTDTQYF. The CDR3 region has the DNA TGTGCCAGCACCCCGCAGTTAACAGATACGCAGTATTTT.

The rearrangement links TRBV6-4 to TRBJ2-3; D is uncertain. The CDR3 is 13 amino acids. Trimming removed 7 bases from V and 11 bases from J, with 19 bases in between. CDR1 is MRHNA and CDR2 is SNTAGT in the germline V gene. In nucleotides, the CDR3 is TGTGCCAGCAAACGGACGGTGGATGGTAGGCAGTATTTT. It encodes CASKRTVDGRQYF.

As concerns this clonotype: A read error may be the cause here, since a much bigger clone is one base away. CDR3 amino acids: CCARDGRAGRDNEQFF. The CDR3 DNA reads as TGCTGTGCTAGAGATGGCCGGGCAGGGAGGGACAATGAGCAGTTCTTC. The chain uses TRBV20-1 and TRBJ2-1, with 7 bases aligning to TRBD2. This CDR3 spans 16 amino acids. Germline CDR1 and CDR2: DFQATT and SNEGSKA (reference sequence).

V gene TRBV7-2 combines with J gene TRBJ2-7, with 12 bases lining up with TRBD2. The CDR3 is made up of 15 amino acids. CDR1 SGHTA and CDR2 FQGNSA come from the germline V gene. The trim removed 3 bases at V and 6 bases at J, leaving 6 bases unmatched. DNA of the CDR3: TGTGCCAGCAGCTTGACTAGCGGGAGCGGGTCCGAGCAGTACTTC. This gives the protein CASSLTSGSGSEQYF. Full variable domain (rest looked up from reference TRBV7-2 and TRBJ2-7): GAGVSQSPSNKVTEKGKDVELRCDPISGHTALYWYRQSLGQGLEFLIYFQGNSAPDKSGLPSDRFSAERTGGSVSTLTIQRTQQEDSAVYLCASSLTSGSGSEQYFGPGTRLTVT.

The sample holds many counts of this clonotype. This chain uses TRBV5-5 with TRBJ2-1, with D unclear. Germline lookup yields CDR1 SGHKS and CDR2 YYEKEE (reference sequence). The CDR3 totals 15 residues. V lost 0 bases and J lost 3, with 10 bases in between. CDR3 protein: CASSLVGVLYNEQFF. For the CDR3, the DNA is TGTGCCAGCAGCTTGGTTGGCGTTCTCTACAATGAGCAGTTCTTC.

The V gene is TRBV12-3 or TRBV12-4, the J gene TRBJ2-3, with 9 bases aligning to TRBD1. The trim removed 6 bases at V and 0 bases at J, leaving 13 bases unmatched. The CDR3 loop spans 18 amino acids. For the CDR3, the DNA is TGTGCCAGCAGAAAGAGGACAGGGGCCCTGATTAGCACAGATACGCAGTATTTT. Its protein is CASRKRTGALISTDTQYF.

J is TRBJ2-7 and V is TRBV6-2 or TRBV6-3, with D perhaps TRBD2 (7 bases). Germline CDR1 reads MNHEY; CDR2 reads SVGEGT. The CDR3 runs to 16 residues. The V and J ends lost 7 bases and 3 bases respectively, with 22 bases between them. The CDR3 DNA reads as TGTGCCAGCATCTCAGGCCTCGGCGGGGGCGTCTACGAGCAGTACTTC. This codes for CASISGLGGGVYEQYF.

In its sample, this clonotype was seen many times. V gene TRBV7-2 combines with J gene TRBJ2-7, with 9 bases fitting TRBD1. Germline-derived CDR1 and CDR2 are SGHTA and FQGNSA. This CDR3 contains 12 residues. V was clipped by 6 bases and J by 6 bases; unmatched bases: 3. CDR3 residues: CASSHRGLEQYF. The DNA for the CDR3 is TGTGCCAGCAGTCACAGGGGGCTCGAGCAGTACTTC.

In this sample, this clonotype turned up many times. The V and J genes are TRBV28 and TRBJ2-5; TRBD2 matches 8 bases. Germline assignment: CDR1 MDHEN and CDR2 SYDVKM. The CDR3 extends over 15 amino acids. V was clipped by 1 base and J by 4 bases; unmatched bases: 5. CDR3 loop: CASSLSTSGRETQYF. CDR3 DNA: TGTGCCAGCAGTTTATCTACTAGCGGTAGAGAGACCCAGTACTTC.

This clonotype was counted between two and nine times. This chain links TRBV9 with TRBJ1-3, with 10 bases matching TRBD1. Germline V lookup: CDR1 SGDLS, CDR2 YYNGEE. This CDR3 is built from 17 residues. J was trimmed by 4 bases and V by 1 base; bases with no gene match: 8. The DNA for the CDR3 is TGTGCCAGCAGCGTATGGGGACAGGGGCCACCGGGAAACACCATATATTTT. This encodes CASSVWGQGPPGNTIYF.

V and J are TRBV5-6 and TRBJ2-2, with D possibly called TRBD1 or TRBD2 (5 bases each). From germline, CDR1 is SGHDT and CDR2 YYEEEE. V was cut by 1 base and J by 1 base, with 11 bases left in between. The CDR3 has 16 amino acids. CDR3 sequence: CASSLMGEENTGELFF. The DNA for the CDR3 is TGTGCCAGCAGCTTGATGGGGGAAGAGAACACCGGGGAGCTGTTTTTT.

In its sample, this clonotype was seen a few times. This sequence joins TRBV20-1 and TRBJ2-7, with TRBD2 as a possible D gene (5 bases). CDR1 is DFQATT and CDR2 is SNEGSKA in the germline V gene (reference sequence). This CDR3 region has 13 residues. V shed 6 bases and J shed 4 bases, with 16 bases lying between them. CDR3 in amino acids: CSAHPGKKYEQYF. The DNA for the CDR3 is TGCAGTGCCCATCCGGGAAAAAAATACGAGCAGTACTTC.

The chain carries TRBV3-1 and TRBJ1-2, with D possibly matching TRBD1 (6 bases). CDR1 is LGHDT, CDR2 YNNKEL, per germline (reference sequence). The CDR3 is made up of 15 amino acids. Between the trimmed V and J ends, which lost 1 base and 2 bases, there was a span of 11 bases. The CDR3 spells CASSQAPTGNYGYTF. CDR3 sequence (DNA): TGTGCCAGCAGCCAAGCCCCGACAGGAAACTATGGCTACACCTTC.

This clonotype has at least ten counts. For the CDR3, the DNA is TGTGCCATCAGTGCGGAAAGCGGGAGTGGCTACGAGCAGTACTTC. Translation: CAISAESGSGYEQYF. The chain links TRBV10-3 to TRBJ2-7; 8 bases align to TRBD2. Germline V gene lookup returns CDR1 ENHRY and CDR2 SYGVKD. The CDR3 totals 15 residues. The V gene end was trimmed by 4 bases and the J gene end by 3 bases; junction bases not matched to a gene: 8.

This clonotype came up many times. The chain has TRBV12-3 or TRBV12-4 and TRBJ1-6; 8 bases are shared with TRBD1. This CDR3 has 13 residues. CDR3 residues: CADWAGGNSPLHF. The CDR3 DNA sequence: TGTGCAGACTGGGCAGGGGGCAATTCACCCCTCCACTTT.

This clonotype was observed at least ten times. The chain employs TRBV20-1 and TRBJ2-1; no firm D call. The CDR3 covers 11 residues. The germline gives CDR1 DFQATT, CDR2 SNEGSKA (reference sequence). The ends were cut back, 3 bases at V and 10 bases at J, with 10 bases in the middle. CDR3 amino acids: CSASGVAEQFF. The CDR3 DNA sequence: TGCAGTGCTAGTGGGGTCGCAGAGCAGTTCTTC.

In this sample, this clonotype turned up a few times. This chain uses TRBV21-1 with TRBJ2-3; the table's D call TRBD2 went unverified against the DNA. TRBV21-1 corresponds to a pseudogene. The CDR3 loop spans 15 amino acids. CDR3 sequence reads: CASSFSGSRPDTQYF. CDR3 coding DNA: TGTGCCAGCAGCTTTAGCGGGAGTCGCCCAGATACGCAGTATTTT.

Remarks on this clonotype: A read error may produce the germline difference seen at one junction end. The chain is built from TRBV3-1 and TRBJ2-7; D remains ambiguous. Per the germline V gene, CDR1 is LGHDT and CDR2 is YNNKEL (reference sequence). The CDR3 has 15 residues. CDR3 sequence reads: CATSPRVGNSYEQYF. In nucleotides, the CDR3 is TGTGCCACCAGCCCACGGGTGGGAAACTCCTACGAGCAGTACTTC.